These 21 T cell receptor beta chains originate from one sample sequenced in a study of OX40 agonist ivuxolimab in advanced cancers. Produced via immunoSEQ multiplex PCR; TCRdb's table is partial and in-frame only. The sample holds tens of thousands of clones, approximately 91% seen once. The source material was CD4+ or CD8+ T cells sorted from blood, sampled in a trial of the OX40 agonist ivuxolimab. These receptors came from an adult with an advanced solid tumor such as melanoma, head and neck, liver or kidney cancer.

The chain combines TRBV10-3 with TRBJ1-3; TRBD1 aligns across 7 bases. The CDR3 spans 15 residues. From germline, CDR1 is ENHRY and CDR2 SYGVKD. V was pared by 0 bases and J by 7 bases, with 6 bases of the junction left unmatched. The CDR3 DNA follows: TGTGCCATCAGTGAGTCAGGGACAGTTGGTAACACCATATATTTT. It encodes CAISESGTVGNTIYF.

This chain links TRBV10-3 with TRBJ2-7; D call uncertain. The CDR3 has 13 residues. Germline-derived CDR1 and CDR2 are ENHRY and SYGVKD. The germline V and J ends were trimmed by 0 bases and 2 bases, with 5 bases remaining between them. The CDR3 loop is CAISESSTYEQYF. The CDR3 DNA is TGTGCCATCAGTGAGTCGTCCACCTACGAGCAGTACTTC.

The chain couples TRBV19 to TRBJ2-3; TRBD2 agrees at 15 bases. Germline lookup yields CDR1 LNHDA and CDR2 SQIVND (reference sequence). This CDR3 comprises 19 residues. V lost 6 bases and J lost 4; bases outside the gene matches: 14. CDR3 sequence: CASSGRGLAGGPRSDTQYF. CDR3 DNA sequence: TGTGCCAGTAGCGGCCGCGGACTAGCGGGAGGGCCTAGGTCAGATACGCAGTATTTT.

The rearrangement uses TRBV5-1 and TRBJ2-5; D remains ambiguous. CDR1 is SGHRS, CDR2 YFSETQ, per germline. Deletions cut 4 bases from V and 0 bases from J, with 10 bases between. This CDR3 is 14 amino acids long. The CDR3 coding sequence is TGCGCCAGCAGCACCGCCCGGAACCAAGAGACCCAGTACTTC. It encodes CASSTARNQETQYF.

The chain employs TRBV2 and TRBJ2-3; no reliable D call. The germline CDR1 and CDR2 sequences are SNHLY and FYNNEI. This CDR3 comprises 14 residues. Trimming took 6 bases from V and 2 from J, leaving 12 bases between them. Here the CDR3 reads CASRSRVSTDTQYF. The CDR3 DNA reads TGTGCCAGCAGATCGAGAGTATCCACAGATACGCAGTATTTT.

This clone was seen just once. DNA of the CDR3: TGTGCCAGCAGTCAGAGGGGGGAAGAGACCCAGTACTTC. This codes for CASSQRGEETQYF. The chain has TRBV2 and TRBJ2-5, with D perhaps matching TRBD1 or TRBD2 (6 bases each). V was pared by 5 bases and J by 3 bases, with 10 bases between. This CDR3 is 13 amino acids long. Germline lookup yields CDR1 SNHLY and CDR2 FYNNEI.

The CDR3 DNA reads TGTGCCAGTACCGGTGGACAGGCTGGAGAGACCCAGTACTTC. Translated: CASTGGQAGETQYF. V and J are TRBV19 and TRBJ2-5; 7 bases agree with TRBD1. The CDR3 is 14 amino acids. Per the germline V gene, CDR1 is LNHDA and CDR2 is SQIVND (reference sequence). The ends lost 7 bases at V and 4 bases at J; junction bases unmatched: 9.

This CDR3 reads CARDREPGNTEAFF. CDR3 bases: TGTGCCAGGGACAGGGAGCCCGGGAACACTGAAGCTTTCTTT. The V call is TRBV9, the J call TRBJ1-1, with TRBD1 matching over 8 bases. CDR3 length: 14 amino acids. In germline, CDR1 is SGDLS, CDR2 YYNGEE. V shed 8 bases and J 1 base; nucleotides not matched to a gene: 7.

This chain connects TRBV7-2 to TRBJ1-1; D remains unclear. From germline, CDR1 is SGHTA and CDR2 FQGNSA. V was shortened by 0 bases and J by 2 bases, with 13 bases between the two germline ends. The CDR3 contains 16 residues. This chain's CDR3 is CASSLAIGVVNTEAFF. Written as DNA, the CDR3 is TGTGCCAGCAGCTTAGCGATAGGAGTAGTTAACACTGAAGCTTTCTTT.

The gene calls are TRBV11-3 and TRBJ2-7; no reliable D call. The ends were cut back, 2 bases at V and 3 bases at J, with 11 bases in the middle. CDR3 length: 14 residues. In germline, CDR1 is SGHNT, CDR2 YENEEA. The CDR3 sequence: CASSLSPGDYEQYF. CDR3 nucleotide sequence: TGTGCCAGCAGCTTATCCCCCGGAGACTACGAGCAGTACTTC.

In its sample, this clone was seen once. The chain joins TRBV20-1 to TRBJ2-2; no definite D call. This CDR3 comprises 11 residues. The germline V and J ends were trimmed by 5 bases and 5 bases, with 6 bases remaining between them. CDR1 DFQATT and CDR2 SNEGSKA come from the germline V gene (reference sequence). DNA for the CDR3: TGCAGTGCTCAGACAACCGGGGAGCTGTTTTTT. Encoded protein: CSAQTTGELFF.

The gene calls are TRBV2 and TRBJ1-2; D is uncertain. The CDR3 runs 13 residues. The germline V gene has CDR1 SNHLY and CDR2 FYNNEI. The V gene lost 4 bases and the J gene lost 5 bases, with 11 bases spanning the gap. The CDR3 DNA reads as TGTGCCAGCAGTGTGGGAAATGGGTATGGCTACACCTTC. As protein: CASSVGNGYGYTF.

The chain combines TRBV30 with TRBJ2-6, with 9 nucleotides matching TRBD1. The germline V gene encodes CDR1 GTSNPN and CDR2 SVGIG (reference sequence). The CDR3 contains 15 residues. J gave up 4 bases and V 5 bases, and 6 bases lay outside the gene matches. Here the CDR3 reads CAWSRQGDGANVLTF. CDR3 nucleotides: TGTGCCTGGTCTCGACAGGGGGACGGGGCCAACGTCCTGACTTTC.

This clone was found once. The CDR3 protein is CACARDGGNTIYF. In DNA form, the CDR3 reads TGTGCCTGCGCCCGGGACGGAGGAAACACCATATATTTT. The chain uses TRBV30 and TRBJ1-3; D is perhaps TRBD1 (5 bases). Germline CDR1 and CDR2: GTSNPN and SVGIG (reference sequence). CDR3 length: 13 residues. The V end lost 6 bases, the J end lost 4 bases, and 13 bases lay between the germline ends.

The chain recombines TRBV10-2 with TRBJ2-2, with 13 bases identical to TRBD2. The CDR3 spans 19 residues. The V gene end was trimmed by 7 bases and the J gene end by 3 bases; junction bases not matched to a gene: 14. Germline CDR1 is WSHSY and CDR2 is SAAADI. CDR3 in amino acids: CASIPTGTSGTRDTGELFF. The CDR3 coding sequence is TGCGCCAGCATCCCGACCGGGACTAGCGGGACTAGGGACACCGGGGAGCTGTTTTTT.

The V gene is TRBV7-2, the J gene TRBJ2-3; 10 nucleotides line up with TRBD2. CDR3 length equals 15 residues. Germline V lookup: CDR1 SGHTA, CDR2 FQGNSA. The J segment lost 6 bases and the V segment lost 2 bases, leaving 5 bases of the junction unmatched. The CDR3 bases are TGTGCCAGCAGCTTAATCAGCGGGAGGGTGGATACGCAGTATTTT. It translates to CASSLISGRVDTQYF.

The rearrangement joins TRBV29-1 to TRBJ2-3; D remains unclear. Trimming took off 4 bases at V and 0 bases at J, with 5 bases between the two ends. This CDR3 contains 12 residues. From germline, CDR1 is SQVTM and CDR2 ANQGSEA. The CDR3 reads CSVVSSTDTQYF. DNA for the CDR3: TGCAGCGTTGTTTCCAGCACAGATACGCAGTATTTT.

The chain is built from TRBV28 and TRBJ1-4; no clear D gene. CDR3 size: 11 residues. Deletions cut 2 bases from V and 8 bases from J, with 3 bases between. Germline V gives CDR1 MDHEN, CDR2 SYDVKM. This CDR3 is CASSLNEKLFF. The CDR3 bases are TGTGCCAGCAGTTTAAACGAAAAACTGTTTTTT.

The V and J genes are TRBV11-3 and TRBJ2-1; the match to TRBD2 covers 15 bases. Trimming cost V 4 bases and J 8 bases; bases outside gene matches: 9. Germline loops: CDR1 SGHNT, CDR2 YENEEA. The CDR3 has 17 residues. The DNA for the CDR3 is TGTGCCAGCAGCTCCGGACTAGCGGGAGGGCCGTTTGATGAGCAGTTCTTC. It encodes CASSSGLAGGPFDEQFF.

The chain recombines TRBV4-1 with TRBJ2-3; TRBD1 is a possible D gene (7 bases). Germline V lookup: CDR1 MGHRA, CDR2 YSYEKL. V was cut by 0 bases and J by 4 bases, with 20 bases left in between. The CDR3 covers 18 residues. CDR3 coding DNA: TGCGCCAGCAGCCAAGAAAGAGGAGGGGGCGCATCCCCAGATACGCAGTATTTT. It specifies CASSQERGGGASPDTQYF.

This chain links TRBV5-6 with TRBJ2-1; 10 positions agree with TRBD2. Germline V gene sequence: CDR1 SGHDT, CDR2 YYEEEE. The CDR3 has 15 residues. V was pared by 4 bases and J by 4 bases, with 5 bases of the junction left unmatched. The CDR3 loop is CASSGIAGGYNEQFF. The CDR3 bases are TGTGCCAGCAGCGGAATAGCGGGGGGTTACAATGAGCAGTTCTTC.